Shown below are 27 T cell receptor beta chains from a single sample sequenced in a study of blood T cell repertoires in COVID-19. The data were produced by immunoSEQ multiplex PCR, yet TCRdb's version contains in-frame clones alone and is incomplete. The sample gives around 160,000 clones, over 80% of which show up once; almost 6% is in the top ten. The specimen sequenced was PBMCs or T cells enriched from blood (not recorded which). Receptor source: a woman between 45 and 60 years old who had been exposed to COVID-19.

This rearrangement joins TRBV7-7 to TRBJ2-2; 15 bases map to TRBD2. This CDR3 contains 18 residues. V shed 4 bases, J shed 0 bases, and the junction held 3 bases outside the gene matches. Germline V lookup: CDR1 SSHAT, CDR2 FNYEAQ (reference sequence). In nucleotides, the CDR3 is TGTGCCAGCAGCTCGGGACTAGCGGGAGGAACGAACACCGGGGAGCTGTTTTTT. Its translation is CASSSGLAGGTNTGELFF.

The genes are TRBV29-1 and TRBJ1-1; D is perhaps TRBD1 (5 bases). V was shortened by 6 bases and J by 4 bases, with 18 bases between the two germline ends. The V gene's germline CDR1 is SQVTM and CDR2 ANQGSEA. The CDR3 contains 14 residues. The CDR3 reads CSVPARAAATEAFF. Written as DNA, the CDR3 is TGCAGCGTCCCAGCCAGGGCGGCGGCCACTGAAGCTTTCTTT.

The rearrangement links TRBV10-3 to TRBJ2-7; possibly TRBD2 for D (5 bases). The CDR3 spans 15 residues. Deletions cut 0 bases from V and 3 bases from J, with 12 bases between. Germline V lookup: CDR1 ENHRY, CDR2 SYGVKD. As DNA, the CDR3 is TGTGCCATCAGTGAGTCGATCGGGGTTCTCTACGAGCAGTACTTC. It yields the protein CAISESIGVLYEQYF.

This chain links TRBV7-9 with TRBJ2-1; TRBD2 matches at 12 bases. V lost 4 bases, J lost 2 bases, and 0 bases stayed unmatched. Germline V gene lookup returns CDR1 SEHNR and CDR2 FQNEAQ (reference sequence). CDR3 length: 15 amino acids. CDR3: CASSSSGGAYNEQFF. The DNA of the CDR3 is TGTGCCAGCAGCTCTAGCGGGGGGGCCTACAATGAGCAGTTCTTC.

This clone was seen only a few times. In DNA form, the CDR3 reads TGTGCCAGCAGCGACCGGGACTGGATGAATGAGCAGTTCTTC. Translation gives CASSDRDWMNEQFF. V is TRBV9 and J is TRBJ2-1; perhaps TRBD2 as D (6 bases). The V and J ends lost 3 bases and 7 bases respectively, with 14 bases between them. CDR3 size: 14 residues. Germline loops: CDR1 SGDLS, CDR2 YYNGEE.

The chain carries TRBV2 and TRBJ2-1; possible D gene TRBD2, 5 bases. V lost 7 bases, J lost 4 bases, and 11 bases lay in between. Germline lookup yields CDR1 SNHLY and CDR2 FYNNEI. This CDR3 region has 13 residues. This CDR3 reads CASKEDSYNEQFF. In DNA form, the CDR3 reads TGTGCCAGCAAAGAGGACTCTTACAATGAGCAGTTCTTC.

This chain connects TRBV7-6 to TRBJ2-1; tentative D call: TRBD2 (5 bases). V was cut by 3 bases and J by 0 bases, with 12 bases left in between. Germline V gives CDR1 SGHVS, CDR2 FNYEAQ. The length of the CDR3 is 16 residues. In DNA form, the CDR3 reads TGTGCCAGCAGCTTCGGGCGGGCCTCCTCCTACAATGAGCAGTTCTTC. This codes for CASSFGRASSYNEQFF.

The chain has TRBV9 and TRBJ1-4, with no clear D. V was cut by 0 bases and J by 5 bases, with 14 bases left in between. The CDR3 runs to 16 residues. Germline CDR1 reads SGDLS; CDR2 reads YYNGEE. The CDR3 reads CASSVGRAAGNEKLFF. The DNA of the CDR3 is TGTGCCAGCAGCGTAGGTCGAGCGGCGGGGAATGAAAAACTGTTTTTT.

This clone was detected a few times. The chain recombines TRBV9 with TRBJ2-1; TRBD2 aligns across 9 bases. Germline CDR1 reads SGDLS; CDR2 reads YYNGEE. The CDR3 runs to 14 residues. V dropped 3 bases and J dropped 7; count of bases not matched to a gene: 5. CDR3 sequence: CASSAGTSRNEQFF. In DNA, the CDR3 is TGTGCCAGCAGCGCCGGGACTAGCCGGAATGAGCAGTTCTTC.

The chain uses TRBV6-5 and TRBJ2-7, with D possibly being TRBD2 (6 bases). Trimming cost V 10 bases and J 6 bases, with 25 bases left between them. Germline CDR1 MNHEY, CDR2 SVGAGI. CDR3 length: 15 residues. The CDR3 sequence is CATTPQVGGRLEQYF. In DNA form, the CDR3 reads TGTGCCACTACGCCCCAGGTAGGAGGGCGGCTCGAGCAGTACTTC.

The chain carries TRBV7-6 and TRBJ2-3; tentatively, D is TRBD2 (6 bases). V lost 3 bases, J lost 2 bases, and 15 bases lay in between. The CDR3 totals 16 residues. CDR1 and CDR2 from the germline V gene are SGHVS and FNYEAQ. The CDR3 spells CASSFGGRRDTDTQYF. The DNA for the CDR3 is TGTGCCAGCAGCTTCGGGGGACGGAGGGACACAGATACGCAGTATTTT.

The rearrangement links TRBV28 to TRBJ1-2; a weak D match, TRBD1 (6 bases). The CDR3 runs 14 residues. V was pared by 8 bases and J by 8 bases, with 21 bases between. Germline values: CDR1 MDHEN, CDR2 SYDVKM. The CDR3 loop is CASLAPGALYGYTF. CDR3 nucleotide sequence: TGTGCCAGCTTGGCCCCAGGGGCATTATACGGCTACACCTTC.

CDR3 coding DNA: TGTGCCAGCAGTGAAACGACAGGGGTTGGTTCACCCCTCCACTTT. This encodes CASSETTGVGSPLHF. The rearrangement joins TRBV6-1 to TRBJ1-6, with 8 bases identical to TRBD1. CDR1 MNHNS and CDR2 SASEGT come from the germline V gene. The J segment lost 9 bases and the V segment lost 2 bases, leaving 6 bases of the junction unmatched. This CDR3 has 15 amino acids.

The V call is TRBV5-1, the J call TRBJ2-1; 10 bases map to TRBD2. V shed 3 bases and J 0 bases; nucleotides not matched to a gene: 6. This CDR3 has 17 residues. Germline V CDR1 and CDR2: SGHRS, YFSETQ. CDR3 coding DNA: TGCGCCAGCAGCTCCGGGACTAGCGACCCCTCCTACAATGAGCAGTTCTTC. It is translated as CASSSGTSDPSYNEQFF.

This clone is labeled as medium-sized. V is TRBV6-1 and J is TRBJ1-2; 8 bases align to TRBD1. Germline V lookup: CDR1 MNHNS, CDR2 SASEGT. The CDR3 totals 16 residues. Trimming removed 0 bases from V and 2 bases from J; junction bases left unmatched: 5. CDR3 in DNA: TGTGCCAGCAGTGAAGCAGACGGACAGGGAAACTATGGCTACACCTTC. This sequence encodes CASSEADGQGNYGYTF.

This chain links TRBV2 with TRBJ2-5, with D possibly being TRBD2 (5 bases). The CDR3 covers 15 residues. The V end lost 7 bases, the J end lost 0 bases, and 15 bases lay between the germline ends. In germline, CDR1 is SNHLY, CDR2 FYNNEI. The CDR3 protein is CASKLTNSYQETQYF. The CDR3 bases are TGTGCCAGCAAACTGACTAACTCGTACCAAGAGACCCAGTACTTC.

The CDR3 nucleotides are TGTGCCAGCAGCCTACAGATCCAAGAGACCCAGTACTTC. Its translation: CASSLQIQETQYF. The genes are TRBV27 and TRBJ2-5, with D hard to call. Germline CDR1 and CDR2: MNHEY and SMNVEV (reference sequence). This CDR3 contains 13 residues. Trimming pared 6 bases from V and 1 base from J, leaving 9 bases between.

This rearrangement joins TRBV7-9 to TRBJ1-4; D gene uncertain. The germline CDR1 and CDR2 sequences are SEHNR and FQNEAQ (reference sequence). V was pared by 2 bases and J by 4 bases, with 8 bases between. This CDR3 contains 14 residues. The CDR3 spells CASSLSGSNEKLFF. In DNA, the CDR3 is TGTGCCAGCAGCTTATCGGGGAGTAATGAAAAACTGTTTTTT. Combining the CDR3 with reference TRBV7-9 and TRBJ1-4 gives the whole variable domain DTGVSQNPRHKITKRGQNVTFRCDPISEHNRLYWYRQTLGQGPEFLTYFQNEAQLEKSRLLSDRFSAERPKGSFSTLEIQRTEQGDSAMYLCASSLSGSNEKLFFGSGTQLSVL.

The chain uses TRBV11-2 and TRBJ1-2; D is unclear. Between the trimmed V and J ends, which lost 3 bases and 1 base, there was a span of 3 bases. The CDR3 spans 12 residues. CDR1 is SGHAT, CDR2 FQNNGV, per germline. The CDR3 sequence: CASSFYNYGYTF. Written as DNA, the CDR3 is TGTGCCAGCAGCTTTTATAACTATGGCTACACCTTC.

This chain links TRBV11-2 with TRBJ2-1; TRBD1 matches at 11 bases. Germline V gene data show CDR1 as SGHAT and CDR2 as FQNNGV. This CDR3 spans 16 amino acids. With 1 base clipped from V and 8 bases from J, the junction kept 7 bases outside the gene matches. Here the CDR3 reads CASSLGSGTGGDEQFF. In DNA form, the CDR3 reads TGTGCCAGCAGCTTAGGGTCCGGGACAGGGGGGGATGAGCAGTTCTTC.

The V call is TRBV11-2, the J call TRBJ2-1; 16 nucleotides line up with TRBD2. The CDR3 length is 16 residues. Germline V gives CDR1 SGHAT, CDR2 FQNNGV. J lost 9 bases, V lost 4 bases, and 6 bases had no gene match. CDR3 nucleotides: TGTGCCAGCAGCTCGGGACTAGCGGGAGGGTCAGGTGAGCAGTTCTTC. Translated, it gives CASSSGLAGGSGEQFF.

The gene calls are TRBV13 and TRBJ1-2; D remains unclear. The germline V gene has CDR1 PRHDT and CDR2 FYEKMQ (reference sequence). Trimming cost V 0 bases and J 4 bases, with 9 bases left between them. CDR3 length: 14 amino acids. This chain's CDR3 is CASSLGRVFYGYTF. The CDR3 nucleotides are TGTGCCAGCAGCTTAGGGAGGGTTTTCTATGGCTACACCTTC.

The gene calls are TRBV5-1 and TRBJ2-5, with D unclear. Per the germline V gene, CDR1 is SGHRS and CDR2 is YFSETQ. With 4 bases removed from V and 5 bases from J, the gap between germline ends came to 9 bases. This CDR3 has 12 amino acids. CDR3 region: CASSPPTETQYF. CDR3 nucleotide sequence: TGCGCCAGCAGCCCCCCTACGGAGACCCAGTACTTC.

CDR3 nucleotides: TGTGCTAGTGGTTTGAGGGGACAGGGAGGAGATACGCAGTATTTT. It translates to CASGLRGQGGDTQYF. This rearrangement joins TRBV12-5 to TRBJ2-3; TRBD1 matches 9 bases. The CDR3 consists of 15 residues. The J segment lost 5 bases and the V segment lost 2 bases, leaving 5 bases of the junction unmatched. Germline V gene data show CDR1 as LGHNT and CDR2 as FRNRAP.

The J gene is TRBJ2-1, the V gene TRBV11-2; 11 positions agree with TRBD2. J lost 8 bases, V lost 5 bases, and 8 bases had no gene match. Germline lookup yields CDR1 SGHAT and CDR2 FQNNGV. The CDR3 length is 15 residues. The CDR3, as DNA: TGTGCCAGCAGCAGAGGGACTAGCGGTGTCGATGAGCAGTTCTTC. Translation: CASSRGTSGVDEQFF.

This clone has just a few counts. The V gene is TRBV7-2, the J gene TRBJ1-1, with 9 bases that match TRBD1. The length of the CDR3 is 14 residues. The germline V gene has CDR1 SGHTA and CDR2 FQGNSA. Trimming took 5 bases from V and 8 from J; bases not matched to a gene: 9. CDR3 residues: CASSLNGQGTEAFF. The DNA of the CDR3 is TGTGCCAGCAGCCTAAACGGACAGGGGACGGAAGCTTTCTTT.

In nucleotides, the CDR3 is TGTGCCAGCAGTGAACTCAAGCGGGACACAGATACGCAGTATTTT. Residues: CASSELKRDTDTQYF. The V gene is TRBV25-1, the J gene TRBJ2-3; TRBD2 matches 7 bases. J lost 2 bases, V lost 2 bases, and 4 bases had no gene match. The length of the CDR3 is 15 residues. In germline, CDR1 is MGHDK, CDR2 SYGVNS.